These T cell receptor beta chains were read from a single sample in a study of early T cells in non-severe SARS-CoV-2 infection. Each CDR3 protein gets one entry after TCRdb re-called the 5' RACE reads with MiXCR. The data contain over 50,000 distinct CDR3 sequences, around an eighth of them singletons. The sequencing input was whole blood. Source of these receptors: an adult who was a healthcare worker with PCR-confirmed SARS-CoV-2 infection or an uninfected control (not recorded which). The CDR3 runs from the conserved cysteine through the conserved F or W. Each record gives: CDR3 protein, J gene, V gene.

CDR3aa: CASSPPVDRGYNEQFF
j_gene: TRBJ2-1
v_gene: TRBV7-9

CDR3aa: CSVETPMTYEQYF
j_gene: TRBJ2-7
v_gene: TRBV29-1

CDR3aa: CAWSIGLGTDTQYF
j_gene: TRBJ2-3
v_gene: TRBV30

CDR3aa: CASSFGATGELFF
j_gene: TRBJ2-2
v_gene: TRBV5-1

CDR3aa: CASTSPDSSSYEQYF
j_gene: TRBJ2-7
v_gene: TRBV7-8

CDR3aa: CASSLVGSNQPQHF
j_gene: TRBJ1-5
v_gene: TRBV12-3/TRBV12-4

CDR3aa: CASRSRPPYEQYF
j_gene: TRBJ2-7
v_gene: TRBV21-1

CDR3aa: CSVGLAGVEQYF
j_gene: TRBJ2-7
v_gene: TRBV29-1

CDR3aa: CASMREPGGNTEAFF
j_gene: TRBJ1-1
v_gene: TRBV6-5

CDR3aa: CAWRLGTSVGEQFF
j_gene: TRBJ2-1
v_gene: TRBV30

CDR3aa: CASSSSRGQETQYF
j_gene: TRBJ2-5
v_gene: TRBV11-3

CDR3aa: CASSVGAGSAPYEQYF
j_gene: TRBJ2-7
v_gene: TRBV9

CDR3aa: CASSRALGNTIYF
j_gene: TRBJ1-3
v_gene: TRBV10-1

CDR3aa: CSARWQLGNQPQHF
j_gene: TRBJ1-5
v_gene: TRBV20-1

CDR3aa: CASSPTSGSTGNEQFF
j_gene: TRBJ2-1
v_gene: TRBV7-9

CDR3aa: CASSFHGDNQPQHF
j_gene: TRBJ1-5
v_gene: TRBV12-3/TRBV12-4

CDR3aa: CASSLSFSRNYGYTF
j_gene: TRBJ1-2
v_gene: TRBV28

CDR3aa: CAISEPMGTANYGYTF
j_gene: TRBJ1-2
v_gene: TRBV10-3

CDR3aa: CASSSIGRAYGYTF
j_gene: TRBJ1-2
v_gene: TRBV12-3/TRBV12-4

CDR3aa: CASSIYPRQGNTGELFF
j_gene: TRBJ2-2
v_gene: TRBV19

CDR3aa: CASSRGGRGYTF
j_gene: TRBJ1-2
v_gene: TRBV6-2/TRBV6-3

CDR3aa: CASSVTSGSDEQFF
j_gene: TRBJ2-1
v_gene: TRBV10-2

CDR3aa: CASRRQAHQPQHF
j_gene: TRBJ1-5
v_gene: TRBV28

CDR3aa: CASSLSGRNTEAFF
j_gene: TRBJ1-1
v_gene: TRBV7-3

CDR3aa: CASSLDRRGAYNEQFF
j_gene: TRBJ2-1
v_gene: TRBV11-2

CDR3aa: CASSDRRYEQYF
j_gene: TRBJ2-7
v_gene: TRBV28

CDR3aa: CASSNRTSGNPYF
j_gene: TRBJ2-7
v_gene: TRBV5-5

CDR3aa: CSARLVSLGATNEKLFF
j_gene: TRBJ1-4
v_gene: TRBV20-1

CDR3aa: CAISEPGTQQFF
j_gene: TRBJ2-1
v_gene: TRBV10-3

CDR3aa: CAWSVLRDQPQHF
j_gene: TRBJ1-5
v_gene: TRBV30

CDR3aa: CASSDWTPPYEQYF
j_gene: TRBJ2-7
v_gene: TRBV6-5

CDR3aa: CASSQERLAGEETQYF
j_gene: TRBJ2-5
v_gene: TRBV3-1

CDR3aa: CASSSGPWGNQPQHF
j_gene: TRBJ1-5
v_gene: TRBV12-3/TRBV12-4

CDR3aa: CSARALDREGHGYTF
j_gene: TRBJ1-2
v_gene: TRBV20-1

CDR3aa: CASSSDPSGGSGANVLTF
j_gene: TRBJ2-6
v_gene: TRBV11-2

CDR3aa: CASSLGGGGGDEQFF
j_gene: TRBJ2-1
v_gene: TRBV12-3/TRBV12-4

CDR3aa: CASSLSPDTQYF
j_gene: TRBJ2-3
v_gene: TRBV7-2

CDR3aa: CASSVGAGGPVDTQYF
j_gene: TRBJ2-3
v_gene: TRBV9

CDR3aa: CASSQSGGSSGNTIYF
j_gene: TRBJ1-3
v_gene: TRBV3-1

CDR3aa: CASSVASPGLHNEQFF
j_gene: TRBJ2-1
v_gene: TRBV9

CDR3aa: CASSLGGTKQETQYF
j_gene: TRBJ2-5
v_gene: TRBV7-7

CDR3aa: CASSPLQVSHYGYTF
j_gene: TRBJ1-2
v_gene: TRBV18

CDR3aa: CASSPLAGVYEQYF
j_gene: TRBJ2-7
v_gene: TRBV7-9

CDR3aa: CASSLVPVGGELFF
j_gene: TRBJ2-2
v_gene: TRBV7-3